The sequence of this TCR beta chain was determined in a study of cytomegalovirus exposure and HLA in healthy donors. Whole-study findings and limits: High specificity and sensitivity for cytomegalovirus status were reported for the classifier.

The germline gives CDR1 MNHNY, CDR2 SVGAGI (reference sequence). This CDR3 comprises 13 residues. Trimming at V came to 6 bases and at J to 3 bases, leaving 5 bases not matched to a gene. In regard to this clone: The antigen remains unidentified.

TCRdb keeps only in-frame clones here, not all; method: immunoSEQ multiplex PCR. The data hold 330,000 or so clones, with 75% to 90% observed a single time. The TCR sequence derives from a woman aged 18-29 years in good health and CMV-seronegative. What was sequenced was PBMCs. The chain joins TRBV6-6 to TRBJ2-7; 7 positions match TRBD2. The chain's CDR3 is CASSLAEDYEQYF. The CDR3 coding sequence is TGTGCCAGCAGCCTAGCGGAGGACTACGAGCAGTACTTC.